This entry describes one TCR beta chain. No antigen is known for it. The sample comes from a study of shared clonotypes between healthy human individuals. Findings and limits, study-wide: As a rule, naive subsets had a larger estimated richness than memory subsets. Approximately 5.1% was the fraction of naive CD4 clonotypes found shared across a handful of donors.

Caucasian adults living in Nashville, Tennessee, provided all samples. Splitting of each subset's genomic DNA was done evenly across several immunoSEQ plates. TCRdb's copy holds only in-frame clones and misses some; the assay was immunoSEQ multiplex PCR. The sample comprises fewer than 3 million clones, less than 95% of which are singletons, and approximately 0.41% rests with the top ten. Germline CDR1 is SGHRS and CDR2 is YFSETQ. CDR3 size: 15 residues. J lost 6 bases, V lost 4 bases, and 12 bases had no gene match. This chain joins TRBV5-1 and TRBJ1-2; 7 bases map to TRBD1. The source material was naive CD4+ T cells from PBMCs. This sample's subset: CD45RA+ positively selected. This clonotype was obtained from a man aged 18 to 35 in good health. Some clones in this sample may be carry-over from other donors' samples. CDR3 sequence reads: CASSGGQAEGDGYTF. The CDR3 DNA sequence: TGCGCCAGCAGCGGAGGACAGGCCGAGGGGGATGGCTACACCTTC.